The next 16 T cell receptor beta chains were all read from a single sample in a study of cytomegalovirus exposure and HLA in healthy donors. The PCR employed 60 Vbeta primers together with 13 Jbeta primers. Only in-frame clones appear in the TCRdb table, and some are missing; sequencing was by immunoSEQ multiplex PCR. The sample yields about 170,000 clones, roughly three quarters seen once. Sequenced input: PBMCs. All receptors come from a woman aged 50 to 60 in good health and CMV-seronegative.

This clone was recorded a few times. The chain uses TRBV9 and TRBJ2-3, with D maybe TRBD1 (6 bases). Trimming removed 5 bases at V and 4 bases at J, with 11 bases between. There are 13 residues in the CDR3. Per germline, CDR1 SGDLS and CDR2 YYNGEE. The CDR3 DNA is TGTGCCAGCAGAGGGGGTGGCGCAGATACGCAGTATTTT. This sequence encodes CASRGGGADTQYF.

The V call is TRBV9, the J call TRBJ1-4, with unresolved D. Trimming cost V 0 bases and J 7 bases, with 10 bases left between them. The CDR3 runs 14 residues. CDR1 and CDR2 (germline): SGDLS, YYNGEE. This chain's CDR3 is CASSVGVGSEKLFF. CDR3 bases: TGTGCCAGCAGCGTAGGGGTGGGGAGTGAAAAACTGTTTTTT.

The CDR3 DNA reads as TGTGCCAGTAGTCCAGGCACCCAAGAGACCCAGTACTTC. Encoded protein: CASSPGTQETQYF. J is TRBJ2-5 and V is TRBV19; D is unresolved. This CDR3 has 13 amino acids. Germline lookup yields CDR1 LNHDA and CDR2 SQIVND (reference sequence). Trimming took off 5 bases at V and 1 base at J, with 8 bases between the two ends.

The genes are TRBV29-1 and TRBJ2-5; TRBD2 is a possible D gene (5 bases). The DNA end lines up better with TRBJ2-7; the J call may be wrong. The CDR3 consists of 16 residues. In germline, CDR1 is SQVTM, CDR2 ANQGSEA. CDR3 coding DNA: TGCAGCGTCGCTGGGCCAGCGGAAAGGAAACTTTACGAGCAGTACTTC. As protein: CSVAGPAERKLYEQYF.

The rearrangement uses TRBV18 and TRBJ2-1; 8 bases are shared with TRBD2. With 0 bases clipped from V and 1 base from J, the junction kept 5 bases outside the gene matches. Looked up from germline, CDR1 is KGHSH and CDR2 is LQKENI. The CDR3 is made up of 17 amino acids. CDR3 sequence (DNA): TGTGCCAGCTCACCACCGCGAGCGGGAGTTTCCTACAATGAGCAGTTCTTC. Its protein is CASSPPRAGVSYNEQFF. Looking up the rest from reference TRBV18 and TRBJ2-1 gives the full variable domain: NAGVMQNPRHLVRRRGQEARLRCSPMKGHSHVYWYRQLPEEGLKFMVYLQKENIIDESGMPKERFSAEFPKEGPSILRIQQVVRGDSAAYFCASSPPRAGVSYNEQFFGPGTRLTVL.

The V call is TRBV5-1, the J call TRBJ1-2; D unresolved. Looked up from germline, CDR1 is SGHRS and CDR2 is YFSETQ. The CDR3 is 12 residues long. V was pared by 4 bases and J by 7 bases, with 11 bases between. The CDR3: CASSPQSGGYTF. Written as DNA, the CDR3 is TGCGCCAGCAGCCCCCAAAGCGGTGGCTACACCTTC.

The rearrangement joins TRBV28 to TRBJ1-1, with TRBD1 matching over 11 bases. The trim removed 5 bases at V and 7 bases at J, leaving 9 bases unmatched. This CDR3 is built from 15 residues. Germline-derived CDR1 and CDR2 are MDHEN and SYDVKM. CDR3 residues: CASSLHGQGASEAFF. CDR3 in DNA: TGTGCCAGCAGTCTCCATGGACAGGGGGCTAGTGAAGCTTTCTTT.

The rearrangement uses TRBV28 and TRBJ1-5; 7 nucleotides line up with TRBD1. CDR1 and CDR2 (germline): MDHEN, SYDVKM. V lost 3 bases, J lost 3 bases, and 14 bases stayed unmatched. CDR3 length: 18 residues. CDR3 bases: TGTGCCAGCAGTTTCCCATTACAGGGGAGGAAGGCCAATCAGCCCCAGCATTTT. Protein sequence: CASSFPLQGRKANQPQHF.

The CDR3 DNA sequence: TGTGCCAGCAGTGGGACAGGAGGTGACACCGGGGAGCTGTTTTTT. As protein: CASSGTGGDTGELFF. The rearrangement joins TRBV6-6 to TRBJ2-2; TRBD1 aligns across 8 bases. Unmatched junction bases numbered 5, after V lost 5 bases and J lost 3 bases. This CDR3 region has 15 residues. The V gene's germline CDR1 is MNHNY and CDR2 SVGAGI (reference sequence).

The chain joins TRBV11-1 to TRBJ2-7; D remains unclear. CDR1 SGHAT and CDR2 FQDESV come from the germline V gene (reference sequence). V lost 2 bases and J 0 bases, leaving 11 bases between the germline ends. The CDR3 sequence is 15 residues long. The CDR3 here is CASSLSLLASYEQYF. As DNA, the CDR3 is TGTGCCAGCAGCTTATCTCTTTTAGCCTCCTACGAGCAGTACTTC.

The table lists this clone with a few counts. CDR3: CASSTISPLHF. CDR3 nucleotide sequence: TGTGCCAGCAGCACTATTTCACCCCTCCACTTT. The chain joins TRBV28 to TRBJ1-6; D ambiguous. Deletions cut 6 bases from V and 9 bases from J, with 6 bases between. CDR1 MDHEN and CDR2 SYDVKM come from the germline V gene. The CDR3 extends over 11 amino acids.

This chain uses TRBV28 with TRBJ2-1; 9 positions agree with TRBD1. This CDR3 has 14 amino acids. CDR1 is MDHEN and CDR2 is SYDVKM in the germline V gene. J was trimmed by 9 bases and V by 6 bases; bases with no gene match: 9. CDR3 region: CASRWDRASGEQFF. The CDR3 DNA reads TGTGCCAGCAGGTGGGACAGGGCGAGCGGTGAGCAGTTCTTC.

This clone showed up just a few times. J is TRBJ2-4 and V is TRBV18, with 7 bases lining up with TRBD1. V gave up 4 bases and J gave up 1 base; unmatched junction bases: 10. The CDR3 spans 17 residues. The germline V gene encodes CDR1 KGHSH and CDR2 LQKENI. This chain's CDR3 is CASSRGTDLRAKNIQYF. The CDR3 DNA reads as TGTGCCAGCTCACGGGGGACAGACCTCCGGGCCAAAAACATTCAGTACTTC. Filled out from reference TRBV18 and TRBJ2-4, the complete variable domain reads NAGVMQNPRHLVRRRGQEARLRCSPMKGHSHVYWYRQLPEEGLKFMVYLQKENIIDESGMPKERFSAEFPKEGPSILRIQQVVRGDSAAYFCASSRGTDLRAKNIQYFGAGTRLSVL.

This sequence joins TRBV29-1 and TRBJ2-1; possible D gene TRBD2, 6 bases. Trimming stripped 5 bases from V and 7 bases from J, with 15 bases between. Germline CDR1 SQVTM, CDR2 ANQGSEA. The CDR3 has 13 amino acids. The CDR3 region is CSVSEGRWNEQFF. The CDR3 nucleotides read TGCAGCGTTAGTGAAGGGAGGTGGAATGAGCAGTTCTTC.

CDR3 coding DNA: TGTGCCAGCAGCTTAAGCGTGGACAGGGGGCTCACTGAAGCTTTCTTT. Its protein is CASSLSVDRGLTEAFF. The V call is TRBV7-3, the J call TRBJ1-1; 11 bases are shared with TRBD1. V lost 1 base to trimming and J lost 4 bases; unmatched junction nucleotides: 5. CDR1 and CDR2 from the germline V gene are SGHTA and FQGTGA. The CDR3 runs 16 residues.

The chain has TRBV7-2 and TRBJ1-2, with TRBD1 matching 11 bases. CDR3 length: 15 residues. Per the germline V gene, CDR1 is SGHTA and CDR2 is FQGNSA. The V and J ends lost 5 bases and 5 bases, in that order; junction bases with no gene match: 7. DNA for the CDR3: TGTGCCAGCAGCCGTACCGGGACAGGGGGGTATGGCTACACCTTC. Translated: CASSRTGTGGYGYTF. The entire variable domain, with the rest obtained from reference TRBV7-2 and TRBJ1-2, is as follows: GAGVSQSPSNKVTEKGKDVELRCDPISGHTALYWYRQSLGQGLEFLIYFQGNSAPDKSGLPSDRFSAERTGGSVSTLTIQRTQQEDSAVYLCASSRTGTGGYGYTFGSGTRLTVV.